The rows below give T cell receptor beta chains drawn from one sample of a study of vaccination and CD4 T cells after COVID-19. TCRdb recomputed calls from the PCR reads with MiXCR, one row per CDR3 protein. The repertoire includes tens of thousands of distinct CDR3 sequences, about 30% of them detected once, and roughly 10% sits in the top ten. No cognate antigen is known for these TCRs. The source was CD4+ T cells from blood, cultured in vitro, collected about 7 months after SARS-CoV-2 vaccination. The receptor source for this set is a human donor who had recovered from COVID-19. Each CDR3 is given with its conserved first and last residue. A D gene is named only where the DNA matches it firmly. Not every row has a clone size; where given, it reads once, few, many or a size class.

.	TRBV11-2	.	TRBJ1-2	TGTGCCAGCAGCTTCGTCAGGAGCTATGGCTACACCTTC	CASSFVRSYGYTF
.	TRBV7-9	.	TRBJ2-5	TGTGCCAGCAGCCTAACAGGGCCCCAAGAGACCCAGTACTTC	CASSLTGPQETQYF
few	TRBV20-1	TRBD1	TRBJ2-7	TGCAGTGCTAGAGCCGGGACAGTTTCCTACGAGCAGTACTTC	CSARAGTVSYEQYF
.	TRBV7-2	.	TRBJ2-7	TGTGCCAGCAGCTTAGAGTACTGGCAGGACTACGAGCAGTACTTC	CASSLEYWQDYEQYF
.	TRBV10-3	TRBD2	TRBJ2-7	TGTGCCATCAGTCTAGCGGCATCCTCCTACGAGCAGTACTTC	CAISLAASSYEQYF
few	TRBV4-3	.	TRBJ2-1	TGCGCCAGCAGCCAAGAGGCGGGTTCCCTGACACTGCAGTTCTTC	CASSQEAGSLTLQFF
.	TRBV10-3	.	TRBJ1-6	TGTGCCATCAGTGTCGGGGGCTCCTCCTATAATTCACCCCTCCACTTT	CAISVGGSSYNSPLHF
.	TRBV18	.	TRBJ1-1	TGTGCCAGCTCACGGCTTCGGGGGACTCCTGTGGACACTGAAGCTTTCTTT	CASSRLRGTPVDTEAFF
.	TRBV6-1	.	TRBJ1-2	TGTGCCAGCAGTGAATTTGGGTCAATTGGCTATGGCTACACCTTC	CASSEFGSIGYGYTF
few	TRBV6-1	.	TRBJ1-5	TGTGCCAGCAACATAAGGGACGGTAATCAGCCCCAGCATTTT	CASNIRDGNQPQHF
.	TRBV6-1	.	TRBJ2-7	TGTGCCAGCAGTAGGCCCCCCGACGGCGCTTCCTACGAGCAGTACTTC	CASSRPPDGASYEQYF
.	TRBV6-5	.	TRBJ2-1	TGTGCCAGCAGTTACGGGGGTGAGCAGTTCTTC	CASSYGGEQFF
.	TRBV6-5	.	TRBJ2-3	TGTGCCAGCAGTTACCTCTTCACAGATACGCAGTATTTT	CASSYLFTDTQYF
.	TRBV11-3	TRBD1	TRBJ2-7	TGTGCCAGCAGCTTAGCGGGACAGGGGGGCGGAGAGCAGTACTTC	CASSLAGQGGGEQYF
.	TRBV15	.	TRBJ2-5	TGTGCCACCAGCAGGACCGACTCGGGACCGGGCGACCAGTACTTC	CATSRTDSGPGDQYF
few	TRBV5-4	.	TRBJ2-5	TGTGCCAGCAGCGGGGGAGCCCGGGAGACCCAGTACTTC	CASSGGARETQYF
few	TRBV7-2	.	TRBJ1-3	TGTGCCAGCAGCTCCGAGGGGCCCATATATTTT	CASSSEGPIYF
once	TRBV15	.	TRBJ1-5	TGTGCCACCAGCACCGAATCCCTGGCACGCAATCAGCCCCAGCATTTT	CATSTESLARNQPQHF
.	TRBV5-4	TRBD1	TRBJ1-1	TGTGCCAGCAGCGAGAAAACAGGGGGCTTGGAAGCTTTCTTT	CASSEKTGGLEAFF
.	TRBV15	TRBD1	TRBJ1-1	TGTGCCACCAGCAGAGGTCCTATTCGGACAGGGTACGGAGCTTTCTTT	CATSRGPIRTGYGAFF
.	TRBV20-1	.	TRBJ1-1	TGCAGTGCTAGAGACCTTGGGGGGTTCGGGTACACTGAAGCTTTCTTT	CSARDLGGFGYTEAFF
.	TRBV27	TRBD1	TRBJ2-5	TGTGCCAGCAGTCCCCGCCCCCAGGGGGCGGGTGCGACCCAGTACTTC	CASSPRPQGAGATQYF
.	TRBV2	.	TRBJ1-2	TGTGCCAGCAGTGAATCTACGGGCTACACCTTC	CASSESTGYTF
.	TRBV10-2	TRBD2	TRBJ2-7	TGCGCCAGCAGTCGGACTAGCGGGGGGACTTTAGCCTACGAGCAGTACTTC	CASSRTSGGTLAYEQYF
.	TRBV6-1	TRBD2	TRBJ2-5	TGTGCCAGCAGCCCCAGCCTCCGGGGGGGCCAAGAGACCCAGTACTTC	CASSPSLRGGQETQYF
few	TRBV7-9	.	TRBJ2-2	TGTGCCAGCAGCTTAGCGCCGAACACCGGGGAGCTGTTTTTT	CASSLAPNTGELFF
few	TRBV20-1	TRBD2	TRBJ2-3	TGCAGTGGGACACTAGCGGCCCCCGCAGATACGCAGTATTTT	CSGTLAAPADTQYF
few	TRBV6-5	.	TRBJ2-5	TGTGCCAGCAGTTACAGTGGTGAGACCCAGTACTTC	CASSYSGETQYF
.	TRBV6-1	.	TRBJ1-2	TGTGCCAGCACCGCCGGGGGAGTGTACTATGGCTACACCTTC	CASTAGGVYYGYTF
few	TRBV2	TRBD1	TRBJ1-1	TGTGCCAGCAGCGAACAGGGGGGCACTGAAGCTTTCTTT	CASSEQGGTEAFF
.	TRBV18	TRBD2	TRBJ2-3	TGTGCCAGCTCACCCCCGGGACTAGCGGGAGGGCATGGAGATACGCAGTATTTT	CASSPPGLAGGHGDTQYF
.	TRBV20-1	.	TRBJ1-2	TGCAGTGCTAGAGGAGGTGCGGGTAAATATGGCTACACCTTC	CSARGGAGKYGYTF
.	TRBV5-1	TRBD1	TRBJ1-6	TGCGCCAGCAGCTCCGACAGGGGCAGAGATAATTCACCCCTCCACTTT	CASSSDRGRDNSPLHF
.	TRBV20-1	.	TRBJ1-5	TGCAGTGCTAGTGTGGGGGATCAGCCCCAGCATTTT	CSASVGDQPQHF
few	TRBV7-3	TRBD1	TRBJ1-1	TGTGCCAGCAGCCTAACAGGGGGCTTAGGTGAAGCTTTCTTT	CASSLTGGLGEAFF
.	TRBV6-2/TRBV6-3	TRBD2	TRBJ2-7	TGTGCCAGCAGTTACCCTTTAGCGGGAGCCCTGGGTGAGCAGTACTTC	CASSYPLAGALGEQYF